This T cell receptor (beta chain) was obtained from a study of T cell responses to AZD1222 COVID-19 vaccine. Whole-study results and caveats: In the spike-specific TCR repertoire, nearly half reportedly target unmutated variant regions. White British donors predominated, females outnumbered males, and clonal diversity was possibly underestimated.

Using immunoSEQ multiplex PCR, the repertoire was profiled, and TCRdb retains in-frame clones only, with some absent. The table records some 150,000 clones, 93% of them present only once. The CDR3 is made up of 12 amino acids. V was trimmed by 4 bases and J by 8 bases, leaving 12 bases between them. Germline lookup yields CDR1 SGHRS and CDR2 YFSETQ. This clone was detected once. The antigen is not known. The chain has TRBV5-1 and TRBJ1-2; D remains unclear. This TCR was recovered from an adult in good health. This specimen consisted of peripheral blood, obtained on day 0 of AZD1222 vaccination. CDR3 DNA: TGCGCCAGCAGCAAGCAACAGACGGGCTACACCTTC. This sequence encodes CASSKQQTGYTF.